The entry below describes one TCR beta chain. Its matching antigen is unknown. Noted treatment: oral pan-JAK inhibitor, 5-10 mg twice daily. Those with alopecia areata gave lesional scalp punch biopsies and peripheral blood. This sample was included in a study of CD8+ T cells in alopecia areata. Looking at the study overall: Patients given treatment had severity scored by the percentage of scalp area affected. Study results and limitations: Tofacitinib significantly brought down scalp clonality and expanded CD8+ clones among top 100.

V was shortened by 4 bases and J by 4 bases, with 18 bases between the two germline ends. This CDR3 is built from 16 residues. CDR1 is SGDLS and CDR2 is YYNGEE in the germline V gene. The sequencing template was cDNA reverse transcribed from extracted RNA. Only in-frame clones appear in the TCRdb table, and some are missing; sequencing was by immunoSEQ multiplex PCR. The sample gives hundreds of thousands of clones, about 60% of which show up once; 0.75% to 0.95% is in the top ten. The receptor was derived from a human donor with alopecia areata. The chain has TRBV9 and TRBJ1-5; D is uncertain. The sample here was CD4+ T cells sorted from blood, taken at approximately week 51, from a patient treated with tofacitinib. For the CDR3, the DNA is TGTGCCAGCAGCCGCCGGGCCGACGGGGAGAATCAGCCCCAGCATTTT. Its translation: CASSRRADGENQPQHF.